The rows below give T cell receptor beta chains drawn from one sample of a study of blood T cell repertoires in COVID-19. TCRdb keeps only in-frame clones here, not all; method: immunoSEQ multiplex PCR. The sample lists about 330,000 clones, around nine tenths occurring once. The specimen was peripheral blood. The receptors were gathered from a woman between 50 and 59 years old with active or convalescent COVID-19. The CDR3 runs from the conserved cysteine through the conserved F or W. A D gene is named only where the DNA matches it firmly. The size of a clone is reported for some rows only, either as once, few or many, or as a class for expanded clones.

CAWSVRPGWVTEAFF | TGTGCCTGGAGTGTACGACCAGGGTGGGTCACTGAAGCTTTCTTT | TRBJ1-1 | NA | TRBV30 | NA
CAWTVMGTDTQYF | TGTGCCTGGACAGTGATGGGCACAGATACGCAGTATTTT | TRBJ2-3 | NA | TRBV30 | NA
CASSSGTTYNEQFF | TGTGCCAGCAGTTCCGGGACTACTTACAATGAGCAGTTCTTC | TRBJ2-1 | NA | TRBV27 | TRBD2
CSVEGGGREYGYTF | TGCAGCGTTGAAGGCGGGGGGCGCGAATATGGCTACACCTTC | TRBJ1-2 | NA | TRBV29-1 | NA
CASSPLELAGAAGTDTQYF | TGTGCCAGCTCACCACTCGAACTAGCGGGAGCCGCTGGCACAGATACGCAGTATTTT | TRBJ2-3 | NA | TRBV18 | TRBD2
CAISERTTEAFF | TGTGCCATCAGTGAGCGTACTACTGAAGCTTTCTTT | TRBJ1-1 | NA | TRBV10-3 | NA
CASSLVRGQETQYF | TGTGCCAGCAGCTTAGTTCGCGGCCAAGAGACCCAGTACTTC | TRBJ2-5 | NA | TRBV7-9 | NA
CASSLEGRTEKLFF | TGTGCCAGCAGTTTGGAGGGTCGAACTGAAAAACTGTTTTTT | TRBJ1-4 | NA | TRBV27 | NA
CASSSGRSGRAGNEQFF | TGTGCCAGCAGTTCCGGAAGAAGCGGGAGGGCCGGGAATGAGCAGTTCTTC | TRBJ2-1 | NA | TRBV28 | TRBD2
CASSFSQGALDGYTF | TGTGCCAGCAGCTTTTCACAGGGGGCGCTTGATGGCTACACCTTC | TRBJ1-2 | NA | TRBV7-9 | TRBD1
CASSVAGGDTEAFF | TGTGCCAGCAGCGTAGCTGGGGGGGACACTGAAGCTTTCTTT | TRBJ1-1 | once | TRBV9 | NA
CASSLGSDNSPLHF | TGTGCCAGCAGCCTCGGGTCAGATAATTCACCCCTCCACTTT | TRBJ1-6 | once | TRBV7-9 | NA
CAWSEPQVSNQPQHF | TGTGCCTGGAGTGAACCTCAGGTTAGCAATCAGCCCCAGCATTTT | TRBJ1-5 | NA | TRBV30 | NA
CASSRRTGDPYEQYF | TGTGCCAGCAGCCGAAGGACAGGGGACCCCTACGAGCAGTACTTC | TRBJ2-7 | NA | TRBV14 | TRBD1
CASSQDIGGDGEKLFF | TGTGCCAGCAGCCAAGATATCGGGGGGGATGGGGAAAAACTGTTTTTT | TRBJ1-4 | NA | TRBV4-2 | NA
CASKPTTGYSGYTF | TGTGCCAGCAAACCAACGACGGGTTATAGCGGCTACACCTTC | TRBJ1-2 | NA | TRBV6-6 | NA
CASNLTPAADTQYF | TGTGCCAGCAATCTCACCCCCGCGGCAGATACGCAGTATTTT | TRBJ2-3 | NA | TRBV2 | NA
CASSPGTGSSSGNTIYF | TGTGCCAGCAGTCCCGGGACAGGATCAAGCTCTGGAAACACCATATATTTT | TRBJ1-3 | NA | TRBV6-6 | TRBD1
CASSQAGGTGVGYTF | TGTGCCAGCAGCCAAGCTGGCGGGACAGGGGTGGGCTACACCTTC | TRBJ1-2 | NA | TRBV4-2 | TRBD1
CASSLYRGSYNEQFF | TGTGCCAGCAGTTTGTACAGGGGCTCCTACAATGAGCAGTTCTTC | TRBJ2-1 | NA | TRBV28 | TRBD1
CAIRQGKADQPQHF | TGTGCCATCCGACAGGGAAAGGCAGACCAGCCCCAGCATTTT | TRBJ1-5 | NA | TRBV10-3 | TRBD1
CASRHRGGLSSYNSPLHF | TGCGCCAGCAGACACCGAGGCGGACTTAGCTCCTATAATTCACCCCTCCACTTT | TRBJ1-6 | NA | TRBV5-1 | NA
CASSQQGVGYTF | TGTGCCAGCAGTCAACAGGGAGTAGGCTACACCTTC | TRBJ1-2 | few | TRBV6-5 | NA
CASSPGEGQTQYF | TGTGCCAGCAGCCCCGGTGAGGGCCAGACCCAGTACTTC | TRBJ2-5 | NA | TRBV12-3/TRBV12-4 | NA
CASSSGQPYRNIQYF | TGTGCCAGCAGCTCGGGACAGCCTTATAGAAACATTCAGTACTTC | TRBJ2-4 | NA | TRBV11-2 | TRBD1
CASSSAGLAGAKDTQYF | TGTGCCAGCAGTTCCGCGGGACTAGCGGGAGCGAAAGATACGCAGTATTTT | TRBJ2-3 | NA | TRBV27 | TRBD2